Described below is a single TCR beta chain sequence and its context. Its antigen is not known. The CDR3 has 16 amino acids. Trimming at V came to 3 bases and at J to 8 bases, leaving 16 bases not matched to a gene. The germline gives CDR1 GTSNPN, CDR2 SVGIG (reference sequence). Researchers report isolating at least 6.5 million PBMCs per sample. The authors ran a second PCR of about 7 to 11 cycles using a sample-barcoded 5' primer and a J-beta primer mix. MiXCR was run by TCRdb on the 5' RACE reads, yielding one entry per CDR3 protein. This table has 980,000 or so distinct CDR3 sequences, roughly 52% appearing once. The sample comes from a study of blood T cells in healthy people across ages. Study-wide findings and caveats: Age brought a roughly linear fall in TCR beta diversity measured per million T cells.

The rearrangement joins TRBV30 to TRBJ1-2; TRBD1 agrees at 9 bases. The sample consisted of blood. The TCR comes from a man aged 25-45 years in good health. The CDR3 region is CAWSELNRGPLGGYTF. CDR3 in DNA: TGTGCCTGGAGCGAACTGAACAGGGGGCCCCTGGGCGGCTACACCTTC.